This is a list of T cell receptor beta chains from one sample in a study of T-cell reconstitution after alpha-beta-depleted transplantation in children. TCRdb called the PCR reads again in MiXCR, with one record for every CDR3 protein. The table records fewer than 400,000 distinct CDR3 sequences, over 20% of them present only once. Source: PBMCs from the stem cell graft donor, taken from the stem cell graft. These receptors were obtained from a human donor who donated a stem cell graft to a child with acute myeloid leukemia. Each CDR3 is given with its conserved first and last residue. D genes are given only for firm matches.

TRBV7-9,TRBD2,CASSFWTSGQETQYF
TRBV25-1,.,CASSIRDGNYNEQFF
TRBV7-2,.,CASSPGSGYGYTF
TRBV5-1,TRBD1,CASSFLDRASSGNTIYF
TRBV7-2,.,CASSLVYDNYGYTF
TRBV7-3,.,CASSLTAGLYNEQFF
TRBV10-2,.,CASMGPGYEQYF
TRBV18,TRBD1,CASWPGQSNQPQHF
TRBV4-3,.,CASSQGDLARRGDEQFF
TRBV7-3,.,CASSLSAPMLANEQYF
TRBV3-1,.,CASIHRTGNTEAFF
TRBV6-5,.,CASSSPDRQNTEAFF
TRBV10-2,.,CASTPGVGGNNEQFF
TRBV4-1,TRBD2,CASSQQSGREGTQYF
TRBV6-1,TRBD2,CASSRTSHTDTQYF
TRBV7-8,.,CASSLASGGHPLDTQYF
TRBV7-9,.,CASSATHGKTEAFF
TRBV7-3,.,CASSPREYPDTQYF
TRBV6-2/TRBV6-3,.,CASGRFIRGTYEQYF
TRBV7-2,.,CASSLTGVQETQYF
TRBV19,.,CASSNGAGHYGYTF
TRBV9,.,CASSQSWGRGETQYF
TRBV7-2,TRBD2,CASSHQPLAGSTDTQYF
TRBV29-1,TRBD1,CSVQGQLNTEAFF
TRBV4-3,.,CASSQEAFTDTQYF
TRBV7-9,TRBD1,CASSLDRGLPEAFF
TRBV4-3,.,CASSQDRTDTQYF
TRBV29-1,.,CSVGVGIGQGGTQFF
TRBV2,.,CASIEGVLEYEQYF
TRBV4-1,TRBD1,CASSQAPGQAVNEQFF
TRBV13,TRBD1,CASSSAMSDRGRDEQFF
TRBV12-3/TRBV12-4,.,CASSLAAQETQYF
TRBV7-2,.,CASSGFGSTDTQYF
TRBV20-1,.,CSARDFGQGKGYEQYF
TRBV12-3/TRBV12-4,.,CASSSFRGTGELFF
TRBV25-1,TRBD2,CASSVPGTRGLYEQYF
TRBV7-6,.,CASSLLGLGTDTQYF
TRBV12-3/TRBV12-4,TRBD1,CASTITGGNQPQHF
TRBV6-1,.,CASTETPNTGELFF
TRBV29-1,.,CSVGTDTQYF